Following are 7 T cell receptor beta chains from one sample sequenced in a study of blood T cell repertoires in COVID-19. Only in-frame clones appear in the TCRdb table, and some are missing; sequencing was by immunoSEQ multiplex PCR. In the table there are about 670,000 clones, 75% to 90% of which are singletons. Material for sequencing was peripheral blood. These receptor sequences come from a woman under 30 with acute or convalescent COVID-19.

The gene calls are TRBV7-9 and TRBJ2-3, with no clear D. The CDR3 totals 14 residues. From germline, CDR1 is SEHNR and CDR2 FQNEAQ (reference sequence). V shed 4 bases and J shed 4 bases, with 12 bases lying between them. CDR3 loop: CASSSMAGADTQYF. The CDR3 DNA is TGTGCCAGCAGCTCAATGGCAGGCGCAGATACGCAGTATTTT.

The V call is TRBV4-3, the J call TRBJ2-2, with 8 nucleotides matching TRBD1. This CDR3 contains 14 residues. Germline loops: CDR1 LGHNA, CDR2 YSLEER. J was trimmed by 6 bases and V by 4 bases; bases with no gene match: 4. In nucleotides, the CDR3 is TGCGCCAGCAGCCCGACAGGGGAGGCCGGGGAGCTGTTTTTT. This codes for CASSPTGEAGELFF.

CDR3 in amino acids: CASSEVKLGGAGSPLHF. As DNA, the CDR3 is TGTGCCAGCAGTGAAGTAAAATTAGGGGGTGCGGGTTCACCCCTCCACTTT. The chain is built from TRBV6-1 and TRBJ1-6; D possibly corresponds to TRBD1 (6 bases). Germline values: CDR1 MNHNS, CDR2 SASEGT. Trimming left V 1 base short and J 9 bases short, with 19 bases between. This CDR3 has 17 amino acids.

This chain connects TRBV5-5 to TRBJ1-1; D remains ambiguous. The length of the CDR3 is 14 residues. V was shortened by 0 bases and J by 1 base, with 7 bases between the two germline ends. Germline assignment: CDR1 SGHKS and CDR2 YYEKEE (reference sequence). This chain's CDR3 is CASSLASGNTEAFF. CDR3 coding DNA: TGTGCCAGCAGCTTGGCCTCAGGGAACACTGAAGCTTTCTTT.

This chain's CDR3 is CASNRGGSTEAFF. The CDR3 DNA sequence: TGTGCCAGCAATAGAGGGGGTAGCACTGAAGCTTTCTTT. The V and J genes are TRBV6-5 and TRBJ1-1; TRBD1 is a possible D gene (6 bases). Trimming shortened V by 7 bases and J by 4 bases, and 13 bases separated the two germline ends. The CDR3 runs to 13 residues. Germline V gene sequence: CDR1 MNHEY, CDR2 SVGAGI.

The chain combines TRBV7-9 with TRBJ2-1, with D tentatively TRBD2 (5 bases). CDR3 length: 15 residues. Trimming cost V 1 base and J 8 bases, with 15 bases left between them. Germline-derived CDR1 and CDR2 are SEHNR and FQNEAQ (reference sequence). CDR3 protein: CASSLEGERWHEQFF. The CDR3 DNA follows: TGTGCCAGCAGCTTAGAGGGAGAGAGGTGGCATGAGCAGTTCTTC.

This clone was seen a handful of times. The V call is TRBV30, the J call TRBJ1-2, with unresolved D. Trimming took 3 bases from V and 4 from J, leaving 6 bases between them. The CDR3 has 11 residues. CDR1 and CDR2 (germline): GTSNPN, SVGIG (reference sequence). Here the CDR3 DNA reads TGTGCCTGGAGGGAGCTCTATGGCTACACCTTC. Protein sequence: CAWRELYGYTF.